Below are 29 T cell receptor beta chains sequenced from a single sample in a study of CD8+ T cells in alopecia areata. Once RNA had been extracted, it was reverse transcribed into cDNA to act as the sequencing template. The data were produced by immunoSEQ multiplex PCR, yet TCRdb's version contains in-frame clones alone and is incomplete. The table records 290,000 or so clones without singletons, the ten largest covering less than 1.5%. Sorting relied on CD4, CD8alpha, NKG2D, NKG2ACE and other markers applied to pooled cutaneous lymph node cells. Sequences were obtained from CD4+ T cells sorted from a lymph node. These receptors were obtained from a C3H/HeJ mouse with alopecia areata. Mice of this strain are of MHC haplotype H2-k.

This clone has only a few counts. Genes here carry mouse names. The sequenced part of the CDR3 DNA is TGTGCCAGCAGCCAAGAAAGACAGGGAAAGGACACCGGG. Amino acids: CASSQERQGKDTG. The CDR3 as a whole reads CASSQERQGKDTGQLYF. The genes are TRBV5 and TRBJ2-2, with TRBD1 matching 7 bases. Read sequence stops 4 residues before the CDR3 end, and the germline J gene provides the missing end. The CDR3 is 17 residues long. The V segment lost 0 bases and the J segment 3 bases; nucleotides outside the gene matches: 7. Per germline, CDR1 LGHNA and CDR2 YNLKQL (reference sequence).

This clone was observed a few times. Gene names are the mouse ones. The read finishes 4 residues shy of the CDR3 end, and the germline J gene is used to complete it. The chain carries TRBV4 and TRBJ1-2; perhaps TRBD1 as D (6 bases). V was shortened by 6 bases and J by 1 base, with 9 bases between the two germline ends. This CDR3 region has 13 residues. Germline lookup yields CDR1 LGHDT and CDR2 YNNKQL (reference sequence). CDR3 DNA, as far as it was read: TGTGCCAGCAGACACAGGGAAAACTCC. Residues: CASRHRENS. The full CDR3 protein is CASRHRENSDYTF.

The table lists this clone with many counts. Gene labels here are mouse ones. From the germline J gene comes the end of the CDR3, since the read stops 4 residues before it. This chain connects TRBV17 to TRBJ2-3; a possible D gene is TRBD1 (5 bases). Trimming cost V 1 base and J 1 base, with 9 bases left between them. The CDR3 covers 15 residues. Germline V gene data show CDR1 as MNHDT and CDR2 as YYDKIL. CDR3 sequence: CASSRAGRGAETLYF. CDR3 bases read: TGTGCTAGCAGTAGAGCAGGGCGGGGTGCAGAA.

Of note for this clone: These gene names are mouse names. The missing CDR3 end, 4 residues past where the read stops, is filled in from the germline J gene. The rearrangement links TRBV1 to TRBJ2-5, with TRBD2 identical over 8 bases. The CDR3 loop spans 16 amino acids. Germline values: CDR1 NSQYPW, CDR2 LRSPGD (reference sequence). V dropped 0 bases and J dropped 1; count of bases not matched to a gene: 3. Partial CDR3 DNA: TGCACCTGCAGTGCAGATTTCTGGGGGGACCAAGAC. Its protein is CTCSADFWGDQD. The whole CDR3 protein is CTCSADFWGDQDTQYF.

Regarding this clone: Genes and germline come from the mouse. The read ends 4 residues before the CDR3 terminus; that terminus is restored from the germline J gene. J is TRBJ2-1 and V is TRBV1, with unresolved D. Trimming removed 1 base at V and 3 bases at J, with 7 bases between. From germline, CDR1 is NSQYPW and CDR2 LRSPGD (reference sequence). CDR3 size: 14 residues. The CDR3 loop is CTCSAGVSYAEQFF. The sequenced part of the CDR3 DNA is TGCACCTGCAGTGCAGGGGTCAGCTATGCT.

The sample holds a few counts of this clone. This may stem from a read error, because a much larger clone lies one nucleotide away. Genes here carry mouse names. The observed sequence ends 4 residues before the CDR3 terminus, with the missing tail filled in from the germline J gene. V gene TRBV2 combines with J gene TRBJ2-5, with TRBD2 matching 7 bases. Looked up from germline, CDR1 is LGHNA and CDR2 is YSYQKL. The junction had 1 base not matched to a gene; V was cut back by 1 base and J by 3 bases. CDR3 size: 14 residues. The DNA read from the CDR3 is TGTGCCAGCAGCCAAGCCTGGGGGCAAGAC. Translated: CASSQAWGQD. The full CDR3 reads CASSQAWGQDTQYF.

Remarks on this clone: Genes and germline are mouse. With the read ending 4 residues before the CDR3 end, the germline J gene is used to fill in that end. Other DNA sequences in the sample encode the same CDR3. The chain couples TRBV13-1 to TRBJ1-1, with TRBD1 matching over 9 bases. V lost 3 bases, J lost 3 bases, and 3 bases stayed unmatched. The CDR3 contains 14 residues. In germline, CDR1 is NSHNY, CDR2 SYGAGN. CDR3 sequence reads: CASSGRTGDTEVFF. Incomplete CDR3 DNA: TGTGCCAGCAGTGGGCGGACAGGGGACACA.

This clone turned up a few times. The genes are named according to mouse. The CDR3 end is not reached by the read, which stops 4 residues before it; the germline J gene fills it in. V gene TRBV14 combines with J gene TRBJ2-7, with a weak D call TRBD1 (5 bases). CDR1 and CDR2 from the germline V gene are SGHDT and FRDEAV. Trimming stripped 1 base from V and 0 bases from J, with 11 bases between. The CDR3 runs 15 residues. CDR3 DNA, as far as it was read: TGTGCCAGCAGTTTCCCCCCAGGGAGCTCCTAT. Translation: CASSFPPGSSY. The entire CDR3 reads CASSFPPGSSYEQYF.

This clone has only a few counts. Gene names are mouse gene names. The read gets to within 4 residues of the CDR3 end, and the germline J gene fills in the rest. Other DNA variants within this sample encode the same CDR3. The chain employs TRBV19 and TRBJ2-1, with TRBD1 matching over 9 bases. The CDR3 has 14 residues. Germline V gives CDR1 FNHDT, CDR2 SITEND (reference sequence). V lost 4 bases and J lost 4; bases outside the gene matches: 3. The CDR3 reads CASSPQGAYAEQFF. The covered CDR3 bases are TGTGCCAGCAGTCCACAGGGGGCTTATGCT.

This clone has just a few counts. Mouse gene names and germline throughout. The CDR3 is cut off 4 residues early in the read; its end comes from the germline J gene. Other DNA variants within this sample encode the same CDR3. The chain is built from TRBV1 and TRBJ2-5; tentatively, D is TRBD1 (7 bases). With 1 base removed from V and 3 bases from J, the gap between germline ends came to 11 bases. The CDR3 is 15 residues long. Germline V lookup: CDR1 NSQYPW, CDR2 LRSPGD (reference sequence). The CDR3 DNA, read in part, is TGCACCTGCAGTGCAGGGCCAGGGGGGCAAGAC. Translating gives CTCSAGPGGQD. The entire CDR3 protein is CTCSAGPGGQDTQYF.

As concerns this clone: Genes and germline come from the mouse. The CDR3 end lies 4 residues beyond the end of the read and is filled in from the germline J gene. The chain recombines TRBV13-3 with TRBJ2-1; 8 bases match TRBD1. Germline assignment: CDR1 NNHDY and CDR2 SYVADS. CDR3 size: 15 residues. The junction had 4 bases not matched to a gene; V was cut back by 2 bases and J by 3 bases. The CDR3 bases that were read are TGTGCCAGCAGTGAGACCGGGACAGGCTATGCT. Translated, it gives CASSETGTGYA. The whole CDR3 reads CASSETGTGYAEQFF.

Remarks on this clone: Gene names denote mouse genes. CDR3 bases read: TGTGCCAGCGGTGATCACAGAAAT. It encodes CASGDHRN. The CDR3 in full is CASGDHRNEQYF. This chain connects TRBV13-2 to TRBJ2-7; D call uncertain. The CDR3 is cut off 4 residues early in the read; its end comes from the germline J gene. Germline V gives CDR1 NNHNN, CDR2 SYGAGS (reference sequence). CDR3 size: 12 residues.

This clone was seen more than once but under ten times. The genes and germline here are from mouse. The CDR3 end lies 4 residues beyond the end of the read and is filled in from the germline J gene. This chain connects TRBV13-1 to TRBJ1-1; possibly TRBD1 for D (6 bases). Trimming took off 3 bases at V and 0 bases at J, with 9 bases between the two ends. The CDR3 runs to 14 residues. Germline-derived CDR1 and CDR2 are NSHNY and SYGAGN. CDR3 loop: CASSGRDTNTEVFF. The sequenced CDR3 bases are TGTGCCAGCAGTGGCCGGGACACAAACACA.

Points on this clone: The gene names here belong to mouse. The CDR3 goes on 4 residues after the read ends, and that part is filled in from the germline J gene. This chain links TRBV1 with TRBJ2-1; 10 nucleotides match TRBD2. The CDR3 covers 17 residues. Trimming took 1 base from V and 1 from J; bases not matched to a gene: 4. Germline assignment: CDR1 NSQYPW and CDR2 LRSPGD (reference sequence). The sequenced part of the CDR3 DNA is TGCACCTGCAGTGCAGGGGGACTGGGGACCAACTATGCT. Protein sequence: CTCSAGGLGTNYA. The CDR3 in full is CTCSAGGLGTNYAEQFF. The variable domain in full, with the rest retrieved from reference TRBV1 and TRBJ2-1, is VTLLEQNPRWRLVPRGQAVNLRCILKNSQYPWMSWYQQDLQKQLQWLFTLRSPGDKEVKSLPGADYLATRVTDTELRLQVANMSQGRTLYCTCSAGGLGTNYAEQFFGPGTRLTVL.

This clone was recorded a few times. The listed genes are named as in mouse. The read terminates 4 residues before the CDR3 end, so the remaining end is supplied by the germline J gene. The rearrangement uses TRBV1 and TRBJ2-1, with a weak D call TRBD1 (5 bases). V lost 2 bases, J lost 3 bases, and 8 bases lay in between. CDR3 length: 14 amino acids. The V gene's germline CDR1 is NSQYPW and CDR2 LRSPGD (reference sequence). CDR3 DNA (partial): TGCACCTGCAGTGCACCCAGGGCCTATGCT. It codes for CTCSAPRAYA. In full, the CDR3 is CTCSAPRAYAEQFF.

This clone was picked up a small number of times. Gene labels here are mouse ones. The read ends 4 residues shy of where the CDR3 ends; the end is completed using the germline J gene. The V gene is TRBV17, the J gene TRBJ2-3; 9 positions agree with TRBD1. The CDR3 is 16 amino acids. V was pared by 4 bases and J by 0 bases, with 5 bases of the junction left unmatched. Germline CDR1 reads MNHDT; CDR2 reads YYDKIL. CDR3 region: CASSKGGTGSAETLYF. CDR3 bases read: TGTGCTAGCAGTAAAGGTGGGACAGGGAGTGCAGAA.

To note about this clone: Gene names are mouse gene names. The CDR3 end falls 4 residues outside the read, so it is completed with the germline J gene. The chain employs TRBV5 and TRBJ2-5; 10 positions match TRBD2. There are 16 residues in the CDR3. Losses at the gene ends were 4 bases for V and 2 bases for J; bases not matched to a gene: 6. Germline V gene lookup returns CDR1 LGHNA and CDR2 YNLKQL (reference sequence). The part of the CDR3 DNA that was read is TGTGCCAGCAGCCCCCCCTGGGGGGGCGGCCAAGAC. It codes for CASSPPWGGGQD. The full CDR3 reads CASSPPWGGGQDTQYF.

As concerns this clone: Mouse gene names apply. The CDR3 goes on 4 residues after the read ends, and that part is filled in from the germline J gene. Other DNA sequences from this sample encode an identical CDR3 as well. V is TRBV31 and J is TRBJ1-1; maybe TRBD1 (5 bases). Germline V gene data show CDR1 as GKSSPN and CDR2 as SITVG. The CDR3 is made up of 13 amino acids. Trimming removed 1 base from V and 1 base from J, with 7 bases in between. The CDR3 reads CAWSRGENTEVFF. The CDR3 bases that were read are TGTGCCTGGAGTCGAGGGGAAAACACA.

A few counts support this clone. Genes and germline are mouse. The read ends 4 residues before the CDR3 terminus; that terminus is restored from the germline J gene. This sample includes further DNA sequences coding for the same CDR3. V is TRBV1 and J is TRBJ1-1; perhaps TRBD1 as D (6 bases). Trimming took off 3 bases at V and 3 bases at J, with 11 bases between the two ends. Germline loops: CDR1 NSQYPW, CDR2 LRSPGD (reference sequence). This CDR3 comprises 14 residues. Partial CDR3 DNA: TGCACCTGCAGTGCGGGGGGGGCCGACACA. This codes for CTCSAGGADT. The entire CDR3 is CTCSAGGADTEVFF.

The sample holds a few counts of this clone. The germline and genes are mouse ones. The missing CDR3 end, 4 residues past where the read stops, is filled in from the germline J gene. The rearrangement joins TRBV3 to TRBJ2-5; 8 bases line up with TRBD1. The CDR3 has 12 amino acids. Germline V gene sequence: CDR1 SNHLY, CDR2 FYNGKV (reference sequence). The CDR3 here is CASSDRGDTQYF. The CDR3 bases that were read are TGTGCCAGCAGCGACAGGGGAGAC. The full variable domain, rest sourced from reference TRBV3 and TRBJ2-5, is GPKVLQIPSHQIIDMGQMVTLNCDPVSNHLYFYWYKQILGQQMEFLVNFYNGKVMEKSKLFKDQFSVERPDGSYFTLKIQPTALEDSAVYFCASSDRGDTQYFGPGTRLLVL.

For this clone: All gene names here are mouse names. The read is 4 residues too short to cover the CDR3 end, so that end is filled in from the germline J gene. V gene TRBV19 combines with J gene TRBJ2-7; the match to TRBD2 covers 9 bases. Per germline, CDR1 FNHDT and CDR2 SITEND (reference sequence). The CDR3 contains 14 residues. The CDR3 loop reads CASSGLGGAYEQYF. The CDR3 DNA, read in part, is TGTGCCAGCAGTGGGCTGGGGGGGGCTTAT.

This clone was seen only a few times. Any gene name here is a mouse gene name. The read ends 4 residues before the CDR3 terminus; that terminus is restored from the germline J gene. This rearrangement joins TRBV5 to TRBJ2-4; 10 nucleotides agree with TRBD2. The J segment lost 0 bases and the V segment lost 0 bases, leaving 6 bases of the junction unmatched. Looked up from germline, CDR1 is LGHNA and CDR2 is YNLKQL (reference sequence). This CDR3 region has 18 residues. This CDR3 reads CASSQDQDWGTSQNTLYF. The sequenced CDR3 bases are TGTGCCAGCAGCCAAGATCAGGACTGGGGGACTAGTCAAAAC.

In regard to this clone: Mouse gene names and germline throughout. The sequence runs out 4 residues before the end of the CDR3; the remainder is reconstructed from the germline J gene. This chain joins TRBV13-1 and TRBJ2-7, with TRBD2 identical over 8 bases. Germline V gene sequence: CDR1 NSHNY, CDR2 SYGAGN. The CDR3 sequence is 13 residues long. The CDR3 here is CASSGRTGYEQYF. CDR3 DNA (partial): TGTGCCAGCAGTGGGAGGACTGGGTAT.

In its sample, this clone was seen a few times. Mouse gene names and germline throughout. Read sequence stops 4 residues before the CDR3 end, and the germline J gene provides the missing end. At the DNA level, this CDR3 is encoded by other sequences in the same sample as well. The chain is built from TRBV19 and TRBJ2-1; TRBD2 matches 7 bases. Trimming took 0 bases from V and 1 from J; bases not matched to a gene: 1. Looked up from germline, CDR1 is FNHDT and CDR2 is SITEND (reference sequence). The CDR3 extends over 15 amino acids. CDR3 residues: CASSIDGGNYAEQFF. Incomplete CDR3 DNA: TGTGCCAGCAGTATAGATGGGGGGAACTATGCT.

Only a few counts were recorded for this clone. Gene names and germline match the mouse. The read finishes 4 residues shy of the CDR3 end, and the germline J gene is used to complete it. Other DNA sequences in the sample encode the same CDR3. The chain employs TRBV19 and TRBJ2-1, with 8 bases matching TRBD1. Germline lookup yields CDR1 FNHDT and CDR2 SITEND (reference sequence). The length of the CDR3 is 14 residues. V was pared by 2 bases and J by 3 bases, with 1 base of the junction left unmatched. The sequenced part of the CDR3 DNA is TGTGCCAGCAGTATCACAGGGGGCTATGCT. Amino acids: CASSITGGYA. The complete CDR3 protein is CASSITGGYAEQFF.

In this sample, this clone turned up many times. The gene symbols are mouse symbols. Other DNA variants within this sample encode the same CDR3. The part of the CDR3 DNA that was read is TGTGCCAGCAGTAGGACTGGGGGTAGTGCAGAA. Protein sequence: CASSRTGGSAE. The whole CDR3 reads CASSRTGGSAETLYF. The chain recombines TRBV19 with TRBJ2-3, with 10 bases aligning to TRBD2. The CDR3 is cut off 4 residues early in the read; its end comes from the germline J gene. Germline V lookup: CDR1 FNHDT, CDR2 SITEND (reference sequence). The CDR3 has 15 amino acids. Losses at the gene ends were 3 bases for V and 0 bases for J; bases not matched to a gene: 1. Using reference TRBV19 and TRBJ2-3 for the parts outside the CDR3, the full variable domain is GGIITQTPKFLIGQEGQKLTLKCQQNFNHDTMYWYRQDSGKGLRLIYYSITENDLQKGDLSEGYDASREKKSSFSLTVTSAQKNEMAVFLCASSRTGGSAETLYFGSGTRLTVL.

This clone occurred many times. Gene names and germline match the mouse. The missing CDR3 end, 4 residues past where the read stops, is filled in from the germline J gene. Other DNA sequences in this specimen translate into the identical CDR3. V and J are TRBV1 and TRBJ2-3; possible D gene TRBD2, 6 bases. The CDR3 is 15 amino acids. Looked up from germline, CDR1 is NSQYPW and CDR2 is LRSPGD (reference sequence). V lost 0 bases, J lost 3 bases, and 10 bases lay in between. CDR3 DNA, as far as it was read: TGCACCTGCAGTGCAGATACCGGGGGGGCAGAA. This codes for CTCSADTGGAE. The whole CDR3 is CTCSADTGGAETLYF.

This clone was detected a few times. The germline and genes are mouse ones. The sequence runs out 4 residues before the end of the CDR3; the remainder is reconstructed from the germline J gene. This chain uses TRBV13-3 with TRBJ2-2, with D unclear. The CDR3 consists of 13 residues. Germline assignment: CDR1 NNHDY and CDR2 SYVADS. V was cut by 4 bases and J by 2 bases, with 6 bases left in between. The CDR3 bases that were read are TGTGCCAGCAGTACAAAGAACACCGGG. Amino acid sequence: CASSTKNTG. The complete CDR3 sequence is CASSTKNTGQLYF.

A word on this clone: Genes and germline are mouse. The CDR3 end lies 4 residues beyond the end of the read and is filled in from the germline J gene. The chain recombines TRBV13-2 with TRBJ2-7; D gene ambiguous. Germline V gene data show CDR1 as NNHNN and CDR2 as SYGAGS (reference sequence). The CDR3 runs to 13 residues. The covered CDR3 bases are TGTGCCAGCGGTGATGCACAGAAATAT. This gives the protein CASGDAQKY. The CDR3, in full, reads CASGDAQKYEQYF.